These 9 T cell receptor beta chains were sequenced from one sample in a study of control samples from healthy donors and cancer patients. TCRdb keeps only in-frame clones here, not all; method: immunoSEQ multiplex PCR. The table includes 90,000 to 130,000 clones, approximately 88% detected once. Sequenced input: PBMCs. The receptor set was obtained from a woman aged 60 to 75 with lung cancer.

The rearrangement joins TRBV3-1 (or the pseudogene TRBV3-2) to TRBJ1-6; D not certain. This CDR3 region has 16 residues. CDR1 is LGHDT, CDR2 YNNKEL, per germline (reference sequence). Trimming took 4 bases from V and 4 from J, leaving 14 bases between them. The CDR3 spells CASSPRLDPYNSPLHF. The CDR3 region has the DNA TGTGCCAGCAGCCCTCGGCTGGATCCATATAATTCACCCCTCCACTTT.

The sample holds a few counts of this clone. The CDR3 region has the DNA TGTGCCAGCAGTTCGGGACAGCTGAACACTGAAGCTTTCTTT. Amino acid sequence: CASSSGQLNTEAFF. This sequence joins TRBV28 and TRBJ1-1; 7 bases match TRBD1. The CDR3 consists of 14 residues. The V and J ends lost 4 bases and 0 bases, in that order; junction bases with no gene match: 2. Germline loops: CDR1 MDHEN, CDR2 SYDVKM.

This rearrangement joins TRBV9 to TRBJ2-2; 8 nucleotides agree with TRBD1. V gave up 0 bases and J gave up 3 bases; unmatched junction bases: 4. There are 16 residues in the CDR3. Germline assignment: CDR1 SGDLS and CDR2 YYNGEE. CDR3 in DNA: TGTGCCAGCAGCGTAGCCGGGACAGGCTACACCGGGGAGCTGTTTTTT. This translates into CASSVAGTGYTGELFF. The complete variable domain, with remaining parts taken from reference TRBV9 and TRBJ2-2, reads DSGVTQTPKHLITATGQRVTLRCSPRSGDLSVYWYQQSLDQGLQFLIQYYNGEERAKGNILERFSAQQFPDLHSELNLSSLELGDSALYFCASSVAGTGYTGELFFGEGSRLTVL.

J is TRBJ1-3 and V is TRBV12-5; no clear D. The V end lost 6 bases, the J end lost 2 bases, and 5 bases lay between the germline ends. Germline CDR1 and CDR2: LGHNT and FRNRAP. The CDR3 consists of 12 residues. The CDR3 coding sequence is TGTGCTAGTGGATCCCCTGGAAACACCATATATTTT. Its translation: CASGSPGNTIYF.

The chain links TRBV7-2 to TRBJ1-6; D perhaps matches TRBD1 (6 bases). The CDR3 is 15 amino acids. With 3 bases removed from V and 6 bases from J, the gap between germline ends came to 12 bases. Germline V CDR1 and CDR2: SGHTA, FQGNSA. CDR3 protein: CASSLGTFSNSPLHF. The CDR3 DNA follows: TGTGCCAGCAGCTTGGGGACATTCTCTAATTCACCCCTCCACTTT. Supplemented by reference TRBV7-2 and TRBJ1-6, the full variable domain reads GAGVSQSPSNKVTEKGKDVELRCDPISGHTALYWYRQSLGQGLEFLIYFQGNSAPDKSGLPSDRFSAERTGGSVSTLTIQRTQQEDSAVYLCASSLGTFSNSPLHFGNGTRLTVT.

This chain connects TRBV2 to TRBJ1-3; D is ambiguous. Trimming took off 5 bases at V and 2 bases at J, with 7 bases between the two ends. Germline CDR1 reads SNHLY; CDR2 reads FYNNEI. The CDR3 sequence is 13 residues long. DNA of the CDR3: TGTGCCAGCAGTAGACCCCCTGGAAACACCATATATTTT. This encodes CASSRPPGNTIYF.

The J gene is TRBJ1-3, the V gene TRBV12-3 or TRBV12-4; no definite D call. V was pared by 0 bases and J by 5 bases, with 2 bases between. This CDR3 is built from 12 residues. As DNA, the CDR3 is TGTGCCAGCAGTTTAGCCAGAAACACCATATATTTT. Protein product: CASSLARNTIYF.

This clone was observed a handful of times. The genes are TRBV18 and TRBJ1-1; D is perhaps TRBD1 (6 bases). There are 14 residues in the CDR3. Trimming cost V 2 bases and J 3 bases, with 10 bases left between them. Germline CDR1 is KGHSH and CDR2 is LQKENI. In DNA form, the CDR3 reads TGTGCCAGCTCACCAACTTCAGGGGACACTGAAGCTTTCTTT. It yields the protein CASSPTSGDTEAFF. Complete variable domain (other parts from reference TRBV18 and TRBJ1-1): NAGVMQNPRHLVRRRGQEARLRCSPMKGHSHVYWYRQLPEEGLKFMVYLQKENIIDESGMPKERFSAEFPKEGPSILRIQQVVRGDSAAYFCASSPTSGDTEAFFGQGTRLTVV.

J is TRBJ2-2 and V is TRBV9; TRBD2 matches at 11 bases. V was clipped by 5 bases and J by 3 bases; unmatched bases: 6. The CDR3 contains 16 residues. Germline values: CDR1 SGDLS, CDR2 YYNGEE. The CDR3 region is CASREPGLADTGELFF. The CDR3 DNA reads as TGTGCCAGCAGGGAGCCGGGACTAGCGGACACCGGGGAGCTGTTTTTT.